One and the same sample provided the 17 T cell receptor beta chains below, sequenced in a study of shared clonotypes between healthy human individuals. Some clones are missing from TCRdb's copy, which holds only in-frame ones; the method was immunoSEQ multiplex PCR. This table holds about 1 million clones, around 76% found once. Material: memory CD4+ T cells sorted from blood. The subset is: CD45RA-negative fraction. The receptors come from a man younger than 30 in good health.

For the CDR3, the DNA is TGCGCCAGCAGTGGGACAGGGGGCGAAGAGACCCAGTACTTC. Its translation: CASSGTGGEETQYF. The rearrangement uses TRBV10-2 and TRBJ2-5; 11 bases match TRBD1. Germline V gives CDR1 WSHSY, CDR2 SAAADI. Unmatched junction bases numbered 1, after V lost 4 bases and J lost 3 bases. The CDR3 sequence is 14 residues long.

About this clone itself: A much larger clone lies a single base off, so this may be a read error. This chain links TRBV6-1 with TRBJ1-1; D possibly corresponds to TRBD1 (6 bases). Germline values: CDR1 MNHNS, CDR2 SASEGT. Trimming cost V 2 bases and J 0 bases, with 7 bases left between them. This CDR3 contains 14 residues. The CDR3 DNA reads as TGTGCCAGCAGTGAACAGGGGCTGAACACTGAAGCTTTCTTT. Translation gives CASSEQGLNTEAFF.

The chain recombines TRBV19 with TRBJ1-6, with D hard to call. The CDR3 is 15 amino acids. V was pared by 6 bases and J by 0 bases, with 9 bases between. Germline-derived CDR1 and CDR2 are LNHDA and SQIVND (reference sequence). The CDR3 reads CASSGKSSYNSPLHF. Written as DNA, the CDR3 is TGTGCCAGTAGCGGGAAAAGCTCCTATAATTCACCCCTCCACTTT.

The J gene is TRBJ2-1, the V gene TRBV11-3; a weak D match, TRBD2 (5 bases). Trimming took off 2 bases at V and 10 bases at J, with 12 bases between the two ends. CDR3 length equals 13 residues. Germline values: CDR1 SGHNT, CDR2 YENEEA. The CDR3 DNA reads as TGTGCCAGCAGCTTAAGTAGACTACGGGAGCAGTTCTTC. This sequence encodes CASSLSRLREQFF. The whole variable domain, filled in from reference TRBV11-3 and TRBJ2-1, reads EAGVVQSPRYKIIEKKQPVAFWCNPISGHNTLYWYLQNLGQGPELLIRYENEEAVDDSQLPKDRFSAERLKGVDSTLKIQPAELGDSAVYLCASSLSRLREQFFGPGTRLTVL.

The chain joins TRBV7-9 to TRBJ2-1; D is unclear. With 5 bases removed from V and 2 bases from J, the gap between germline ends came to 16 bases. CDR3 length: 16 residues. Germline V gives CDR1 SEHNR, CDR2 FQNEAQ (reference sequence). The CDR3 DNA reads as TGTGCCAGCAGCCTCCACCATGGGCAGACCTACAATGAGCAGTTCTTC. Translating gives CASSLHHGQTYNEQFF.

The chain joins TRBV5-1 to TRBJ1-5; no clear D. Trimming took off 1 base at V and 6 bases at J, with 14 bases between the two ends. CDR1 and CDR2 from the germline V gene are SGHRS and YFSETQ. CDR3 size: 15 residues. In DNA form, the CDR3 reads TGCGCCAGCAGCTTGATCCCCGGGGAAGGTCAGCCCCAGCATTTT. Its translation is CASSLIPGEGQPQHF.

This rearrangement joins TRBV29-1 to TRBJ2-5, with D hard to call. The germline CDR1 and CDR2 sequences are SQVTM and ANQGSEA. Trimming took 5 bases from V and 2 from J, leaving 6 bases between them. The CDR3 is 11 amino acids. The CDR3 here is CSVLPQETQYF. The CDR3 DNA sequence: TGCAGCGTTCTGCCTCAAGAGACCCAGTACTTC.

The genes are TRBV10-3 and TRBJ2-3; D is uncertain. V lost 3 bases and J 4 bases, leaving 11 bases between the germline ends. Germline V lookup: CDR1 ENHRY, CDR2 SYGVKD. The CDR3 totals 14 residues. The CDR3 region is CAISDQLGPDTQYF. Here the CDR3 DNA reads TGTGCCATCAGTGATCAGTTGGGTCCAGATACGCAGTATTTT.

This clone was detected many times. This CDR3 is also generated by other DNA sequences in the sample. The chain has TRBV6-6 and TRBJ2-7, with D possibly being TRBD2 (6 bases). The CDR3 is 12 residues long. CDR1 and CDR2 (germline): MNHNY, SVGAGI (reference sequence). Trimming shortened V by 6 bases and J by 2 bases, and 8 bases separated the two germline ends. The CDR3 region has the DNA TGTGCCAGCAGACGGGGGACCTACGAGCAGTACTTC. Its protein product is CASRRGTYEQYF.

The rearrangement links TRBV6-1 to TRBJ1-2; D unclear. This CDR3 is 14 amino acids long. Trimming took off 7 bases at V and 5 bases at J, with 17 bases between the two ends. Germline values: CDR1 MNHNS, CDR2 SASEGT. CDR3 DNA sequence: TGTGCCAGCACCGAGGAGGCAGGCGGGTATGGCTACACCTTC. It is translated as CASTEEAGGYGYTF.

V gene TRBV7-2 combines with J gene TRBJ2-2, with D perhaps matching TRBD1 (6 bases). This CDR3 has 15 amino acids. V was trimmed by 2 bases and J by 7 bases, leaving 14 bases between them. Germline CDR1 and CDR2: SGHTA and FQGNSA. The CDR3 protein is CASSLNQGIIGELFF. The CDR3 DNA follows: TGTGCCAGCAGCTTAAATCAGGGGATTATCGGGGAGCTGTTTTTT.

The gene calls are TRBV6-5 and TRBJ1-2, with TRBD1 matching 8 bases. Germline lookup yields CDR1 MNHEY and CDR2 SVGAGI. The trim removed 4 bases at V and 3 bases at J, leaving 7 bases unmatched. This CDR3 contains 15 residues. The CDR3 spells CASSSRGTGHYGYTF. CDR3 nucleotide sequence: TGTGCCAGCAGTTCCCGGGGGACAGGACACTATGGCTACACCTTC.

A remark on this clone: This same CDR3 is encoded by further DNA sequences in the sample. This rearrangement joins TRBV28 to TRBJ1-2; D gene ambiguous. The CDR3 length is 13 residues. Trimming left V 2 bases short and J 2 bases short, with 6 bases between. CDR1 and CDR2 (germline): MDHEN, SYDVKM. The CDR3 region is CASSLGLNYGYTF. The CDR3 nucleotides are TGTGCCAGCAGTTTAGGCCTCAACTATGGCTACACCTTC.

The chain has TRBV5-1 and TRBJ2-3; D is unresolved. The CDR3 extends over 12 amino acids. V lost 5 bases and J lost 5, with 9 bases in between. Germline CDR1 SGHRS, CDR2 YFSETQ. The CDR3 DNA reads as TGCGCCAGCAGTCCAGCGCAAGATACGCAGTATTTT. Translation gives CASSPAQDTQYF.

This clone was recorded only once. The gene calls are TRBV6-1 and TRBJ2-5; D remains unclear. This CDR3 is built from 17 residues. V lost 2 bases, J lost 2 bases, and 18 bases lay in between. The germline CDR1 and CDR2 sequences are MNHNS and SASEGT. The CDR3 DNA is TGTGCCAGCAGTGAATTTCCCCTCGACCGAGATCAAGAGACCCAGTACTTC. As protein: CASSEFPLDRDQETQYF.

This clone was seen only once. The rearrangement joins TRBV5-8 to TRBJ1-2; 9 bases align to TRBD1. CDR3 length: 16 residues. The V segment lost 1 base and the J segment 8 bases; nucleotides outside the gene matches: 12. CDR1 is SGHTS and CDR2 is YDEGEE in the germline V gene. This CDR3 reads CASSLLGQGSSLGYTF. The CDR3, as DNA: TGTGCCAGCAGCTTGTTGGGACAGGGATCGAGCTTAGGCTACACCTTC.

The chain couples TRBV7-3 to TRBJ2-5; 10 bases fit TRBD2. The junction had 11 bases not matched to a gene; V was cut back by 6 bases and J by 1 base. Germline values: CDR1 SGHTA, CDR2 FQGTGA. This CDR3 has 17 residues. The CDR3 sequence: CASRPTKRGGTQETQYF. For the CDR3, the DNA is TGTGCCAGCAGACCCACGAAGCGGGGGGGCACCCAAGAGACCCAGTACTTC. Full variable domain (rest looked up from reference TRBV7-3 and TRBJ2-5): GAGVSQTPSNKVTEKGKYVELRCDPISGHTALYWYRQSLGQGPEFLIYFQGTGAADDSGLPNDRFFAVRPEGSVSTLKIQRTERGDSAVYLCASRPTKRGGTQETQYFGPGTRLLVL.